This entry features one T cell receptor (beta chain) sequence. This record comes from a study of T-cell reconstitution after alpha-beta-depleted transplantation in children. The CDR3 is 17 amino acids. Germline CDR1 reads MNHNS; CDR2 reads SASEGT. The V and J ends lost 3 bases and 4 bases respectively, with 21 bases between them. Unique molecular identifiers tagged the TCRbeta library. Via MiXCR, TCRdb re-called the PCR reads, giving one row per CDR3 protein. Of more than 250,000 distinct CDR3 sequences listed, more than 9% were seen once; the top ten hold roughly a tenth. The specimen comprised PBMCs from the stem cell graft donor, sampled from the stem cell graft. V gene TRBV6-1 combines with J gene TRBJ2-5, with D uncertain. The clonotype originates from a human donor who donated a stem cell graft to a child with SCID. The CDR3 DNA follows: TGTGCCAGCAGTGAGGTGCAGTTGGGGTACGTGGGAGAGACCCAGTACTTC. Translation gives CASSEVQLGYVGETQYF.